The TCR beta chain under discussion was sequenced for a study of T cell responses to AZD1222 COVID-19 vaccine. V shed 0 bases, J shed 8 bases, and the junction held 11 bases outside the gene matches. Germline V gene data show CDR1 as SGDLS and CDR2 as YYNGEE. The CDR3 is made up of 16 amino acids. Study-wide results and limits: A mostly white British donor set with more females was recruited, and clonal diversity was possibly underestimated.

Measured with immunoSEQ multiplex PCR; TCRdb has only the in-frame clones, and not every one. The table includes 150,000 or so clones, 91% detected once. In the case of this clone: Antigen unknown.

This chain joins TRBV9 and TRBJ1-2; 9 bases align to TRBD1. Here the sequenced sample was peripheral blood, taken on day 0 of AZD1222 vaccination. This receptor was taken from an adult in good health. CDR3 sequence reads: CASSVGTGGDFRGYTF. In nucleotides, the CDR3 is TGTGCCAGCAGCGTAGGAACAGGGGGCGATTTTCGAGGCTACACCTTC.